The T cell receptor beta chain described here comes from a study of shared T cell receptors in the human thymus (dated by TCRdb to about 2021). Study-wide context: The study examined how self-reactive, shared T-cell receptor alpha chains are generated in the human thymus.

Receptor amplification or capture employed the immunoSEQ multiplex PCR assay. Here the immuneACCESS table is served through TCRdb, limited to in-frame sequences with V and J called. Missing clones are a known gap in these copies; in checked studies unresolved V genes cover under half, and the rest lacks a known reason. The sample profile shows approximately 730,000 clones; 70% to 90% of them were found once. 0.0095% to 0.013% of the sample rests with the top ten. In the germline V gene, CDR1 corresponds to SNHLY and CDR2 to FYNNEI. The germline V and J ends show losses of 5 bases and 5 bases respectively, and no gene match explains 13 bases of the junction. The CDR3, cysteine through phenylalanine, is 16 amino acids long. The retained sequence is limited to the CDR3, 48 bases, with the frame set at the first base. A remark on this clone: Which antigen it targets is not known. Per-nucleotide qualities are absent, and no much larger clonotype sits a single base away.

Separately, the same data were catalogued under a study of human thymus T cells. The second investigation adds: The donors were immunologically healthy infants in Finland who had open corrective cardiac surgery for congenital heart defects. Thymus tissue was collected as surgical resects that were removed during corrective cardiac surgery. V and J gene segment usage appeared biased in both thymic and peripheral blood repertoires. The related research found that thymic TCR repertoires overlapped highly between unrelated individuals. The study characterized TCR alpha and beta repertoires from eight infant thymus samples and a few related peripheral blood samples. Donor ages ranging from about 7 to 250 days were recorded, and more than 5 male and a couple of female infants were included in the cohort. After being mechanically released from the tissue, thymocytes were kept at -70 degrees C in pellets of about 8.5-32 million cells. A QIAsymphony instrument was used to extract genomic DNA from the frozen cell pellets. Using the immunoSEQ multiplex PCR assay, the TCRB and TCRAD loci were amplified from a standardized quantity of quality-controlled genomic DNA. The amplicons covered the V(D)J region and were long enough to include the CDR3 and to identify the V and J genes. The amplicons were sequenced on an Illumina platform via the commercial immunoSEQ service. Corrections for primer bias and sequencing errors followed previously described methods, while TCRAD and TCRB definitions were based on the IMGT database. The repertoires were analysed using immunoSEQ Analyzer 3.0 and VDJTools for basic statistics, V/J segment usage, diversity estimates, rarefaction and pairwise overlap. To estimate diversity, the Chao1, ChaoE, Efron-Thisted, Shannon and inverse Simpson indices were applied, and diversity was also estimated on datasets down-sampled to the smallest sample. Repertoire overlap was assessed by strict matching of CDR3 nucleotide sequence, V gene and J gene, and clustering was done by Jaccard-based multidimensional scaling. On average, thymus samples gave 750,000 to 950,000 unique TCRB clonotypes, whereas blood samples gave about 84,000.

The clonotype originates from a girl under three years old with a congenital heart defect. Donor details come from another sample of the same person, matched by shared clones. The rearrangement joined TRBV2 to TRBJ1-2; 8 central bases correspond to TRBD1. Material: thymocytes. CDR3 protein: CASSSVGTGDSYGYTF. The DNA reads TGTGCCAGCAGTAGTGTAGGGACAGGCGACTCTTATGGCTACACCTTC.